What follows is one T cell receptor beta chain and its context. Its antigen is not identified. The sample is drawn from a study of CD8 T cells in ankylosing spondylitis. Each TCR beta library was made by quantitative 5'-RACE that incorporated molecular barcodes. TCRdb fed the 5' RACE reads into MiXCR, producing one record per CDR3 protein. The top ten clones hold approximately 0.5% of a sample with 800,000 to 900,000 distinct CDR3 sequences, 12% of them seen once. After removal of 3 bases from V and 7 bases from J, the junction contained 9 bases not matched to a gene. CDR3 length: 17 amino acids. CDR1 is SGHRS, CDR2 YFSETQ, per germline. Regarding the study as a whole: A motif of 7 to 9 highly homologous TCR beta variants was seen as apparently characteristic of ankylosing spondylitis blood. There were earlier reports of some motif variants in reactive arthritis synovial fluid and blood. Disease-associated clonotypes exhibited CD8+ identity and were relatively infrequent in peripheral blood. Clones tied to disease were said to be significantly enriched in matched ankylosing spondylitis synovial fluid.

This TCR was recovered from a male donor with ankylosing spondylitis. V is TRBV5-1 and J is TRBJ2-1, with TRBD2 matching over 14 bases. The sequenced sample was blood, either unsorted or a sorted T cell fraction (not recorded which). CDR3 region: CASSSGTSGSYVNEQFF. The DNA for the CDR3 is TGCGCCAGCAGCTCCGGGACTAGCGGGAGTTATGTTAATGAGCAGTTCTTC.